This TCR beta chain was sequenced for a study of CD8+CD57+ T cells in acquired aplastic anemia. Across the study: Sorting CD4+ and CD8+ cells gave DNA averaging approximately 3 ug. General study results and limits: Patients shared twenty-nine CD8+ CDR3 sequences with controls. CD8+ Simpson's diversity showed no significant patient-control difference.

This clonotype was seen at least ten times. Its antigen is currently unknown. Sequencing involved patients with CD8+CD57+ cell expansion previously shown by flow cytometry. Patients were untreated when blood was sampled. Genomic DNA was employed as the template in profiling TCR beta VDJ and CDR3. TCRdb reprocessed the reads via MiXCR and lists one record per CDR3 protein. Found here are about 180,000 distinct CDR3 sequences, 48% of them singletons; the top ten hold about 1.7%. The sequenced sample was sorted CD4+, CD8+, or CD8+CD57+ T cells (not recorded which) from PBMCs. The clonotype originates from a human donor with aplastic anemia.

Here the CDR3 reads CASSPLLRGHGYTF. DNA of the CDR3: TGTGCCAGCAGCCCACTTCTTAGGGGCCATGGCTACACCTTC. This chain links TRBV3-1 with TRBJ1-2; D perhaps matches TRBD1 (5 bases). The V end lost 4 bases, the J end lost 6 bases, and 15 bases lay between the germline ends. This CDR3 spans 14 amino acids. Germline CDR1 reads LGHDT; CDR2 reads YNNKEL (reference sequence).